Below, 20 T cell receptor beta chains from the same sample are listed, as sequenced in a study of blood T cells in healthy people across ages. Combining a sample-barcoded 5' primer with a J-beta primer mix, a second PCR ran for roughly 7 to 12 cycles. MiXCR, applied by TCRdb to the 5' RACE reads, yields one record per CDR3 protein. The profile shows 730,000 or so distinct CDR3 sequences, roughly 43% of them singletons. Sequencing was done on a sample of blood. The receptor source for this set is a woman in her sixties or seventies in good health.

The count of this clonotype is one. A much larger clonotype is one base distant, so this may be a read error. CDR3 residues: CASSPGRRPHNEQFF. The CDR3 region has the DNA TGTGCCAGCAGCCCGGGCCGCCGGCCCCACAATGAGCAGTTCTTC. The chain uses TRBV3-1 and TRBJ2-1; D is undetermined. V was shortened by 4 bases and J by 5 bases, with 15 bases between the two germline ends. Germline V gene data show CDR1 as LGHDT and CDR2 as YNNKEL (reference sequence). The CDR3 extends over 15 amino acids.

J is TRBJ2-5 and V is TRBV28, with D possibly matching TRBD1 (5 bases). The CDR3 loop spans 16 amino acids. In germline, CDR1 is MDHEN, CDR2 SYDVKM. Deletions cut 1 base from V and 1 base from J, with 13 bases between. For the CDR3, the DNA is TGTGCCAGCAGTTTATACGAAGGACACGTCCAAGAGACCCAGTACTTC. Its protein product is CASSLYEGHVQETQYF. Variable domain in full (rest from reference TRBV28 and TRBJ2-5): DVKVTQSSRYLVKRTGEKVFLECVQDMDHENMFWYRQDPGLGLRLIYFSYDVKMKEKGDIPEGYSVSREKKERFSLILESASTNQTSMYLCASSLYEGHVQETQYFGPGTRLLVL.

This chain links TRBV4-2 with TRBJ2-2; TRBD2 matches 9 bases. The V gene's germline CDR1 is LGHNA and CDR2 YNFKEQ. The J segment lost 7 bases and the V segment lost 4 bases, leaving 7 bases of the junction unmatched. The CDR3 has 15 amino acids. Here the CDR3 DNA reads TGTGCCAGCAGCCCTGGACTAGCGAGAAGCGGGGAGCTGTTTTTT. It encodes CASSPGLARSGELFF.

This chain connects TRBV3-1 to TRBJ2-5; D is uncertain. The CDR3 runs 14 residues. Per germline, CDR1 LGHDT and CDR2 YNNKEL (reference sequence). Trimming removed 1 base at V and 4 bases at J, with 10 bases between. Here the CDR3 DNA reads TGTGCCAGCAGCCAAGGGAGTAGCCGAGAGACCCAGTACTTC. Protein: CASSQGSSRETQYF.

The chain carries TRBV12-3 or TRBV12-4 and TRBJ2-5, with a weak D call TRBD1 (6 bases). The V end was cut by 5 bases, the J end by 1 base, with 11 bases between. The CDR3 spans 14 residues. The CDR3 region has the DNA TGTGCCAGCAGTCTGGGGGCGATCCAAGAGACCCAGTACTTC. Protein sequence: CASSLGAIQETQYF.

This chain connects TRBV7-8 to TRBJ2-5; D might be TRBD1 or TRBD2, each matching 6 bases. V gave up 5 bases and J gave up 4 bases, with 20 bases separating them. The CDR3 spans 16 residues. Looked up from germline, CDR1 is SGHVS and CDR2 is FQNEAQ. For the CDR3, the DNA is TGTGCCAGCAGCCCAGGGGCTAGCGACCACGGAGAGACCCAGTACTTC. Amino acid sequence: CASSPGASDHGETQYF.

The CDR3 DNA sequence: TGTGCCAGCAGCTTAGACTTGGACAGGGCTGGGGCCAACGTCCTGACTTTC. Protein sequence: CASSLDLDRAGANVLTF. The chain joins TRBV11-2 to TRBJ2-6; TRBD1 matches 8 bases. V trimming: 0 bases; J trimming: 2 bases; junction bases outside the gene matches: 3. CDR1 is SGHAT, CDR2 FQNNGV, per germline. There are 17 residues in the CDR3.

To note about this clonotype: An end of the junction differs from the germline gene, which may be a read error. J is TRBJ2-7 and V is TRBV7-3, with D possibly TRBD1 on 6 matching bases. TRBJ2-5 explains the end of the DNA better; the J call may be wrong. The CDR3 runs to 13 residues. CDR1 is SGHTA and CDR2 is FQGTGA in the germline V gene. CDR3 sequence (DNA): TGTGCCGGCAGCCCAAACAGGGAACAGACCCAGTACTTC. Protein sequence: CAGSPNREQTQYF.

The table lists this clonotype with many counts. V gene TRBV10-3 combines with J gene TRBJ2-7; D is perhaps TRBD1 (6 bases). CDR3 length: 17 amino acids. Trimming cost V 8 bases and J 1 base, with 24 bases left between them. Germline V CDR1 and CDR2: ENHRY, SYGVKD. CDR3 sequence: CAIPVGSGAKMSYEQYF. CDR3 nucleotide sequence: TGTGCCATCCCAGTGGGCTCAGGGGCGAAAATGTCCTACGAGCAGTACTTC.

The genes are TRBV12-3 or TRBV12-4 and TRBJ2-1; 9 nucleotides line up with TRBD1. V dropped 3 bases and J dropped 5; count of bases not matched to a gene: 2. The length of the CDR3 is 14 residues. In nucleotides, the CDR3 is TGTGCCAGCAGTTTCGGACAGGGGAACAATGAGCAGTTCTTC. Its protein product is CASSFGQGNNEQFF.

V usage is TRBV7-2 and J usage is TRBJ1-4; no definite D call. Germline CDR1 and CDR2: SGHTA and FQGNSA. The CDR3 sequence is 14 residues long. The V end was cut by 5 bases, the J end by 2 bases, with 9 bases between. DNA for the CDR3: TGTGCCAGCAGCCAGACGGGGACTAATGAAAAACTGTTTTTT. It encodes CASSQTGTNEKLFF.

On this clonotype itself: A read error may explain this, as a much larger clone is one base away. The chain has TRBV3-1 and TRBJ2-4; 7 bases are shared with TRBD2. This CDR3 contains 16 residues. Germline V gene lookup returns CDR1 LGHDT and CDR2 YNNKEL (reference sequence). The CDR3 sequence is CAGSHAREVDKNIQYF. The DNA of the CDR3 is TGTGCCGGCAGCCACGCCCGGGAGGTTGACAAAAACATTCAGTACTTC.

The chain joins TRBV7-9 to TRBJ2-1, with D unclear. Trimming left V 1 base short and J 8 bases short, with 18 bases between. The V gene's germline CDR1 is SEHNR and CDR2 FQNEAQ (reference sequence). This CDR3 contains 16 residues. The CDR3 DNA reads TGTGCCAGCAGCTTAGTAGGAGCGTCTAGGTTGTATGAGCAGTTCTTC. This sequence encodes CASSLVGASRLYEQFF.

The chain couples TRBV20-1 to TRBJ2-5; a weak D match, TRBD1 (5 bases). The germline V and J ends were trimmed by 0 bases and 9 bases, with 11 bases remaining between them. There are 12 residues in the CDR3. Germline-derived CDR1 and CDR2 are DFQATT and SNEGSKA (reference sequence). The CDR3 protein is CSAREQGRAQYF. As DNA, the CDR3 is TGCAGTGCTAGAGAGCAGGGAAGGGCCCAGTACTTC.

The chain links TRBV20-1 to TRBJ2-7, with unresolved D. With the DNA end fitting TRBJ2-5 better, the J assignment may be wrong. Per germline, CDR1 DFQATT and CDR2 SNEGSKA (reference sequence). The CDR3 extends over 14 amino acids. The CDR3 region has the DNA TGCAGTGCTAGTCTCTGGATAGTCCAAGAGACCCAGTACTTC. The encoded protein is CSASLWIVQETQYF.

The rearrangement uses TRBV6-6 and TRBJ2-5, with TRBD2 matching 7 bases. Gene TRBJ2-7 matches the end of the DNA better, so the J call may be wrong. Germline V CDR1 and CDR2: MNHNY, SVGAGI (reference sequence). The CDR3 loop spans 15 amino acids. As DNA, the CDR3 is TGTGCCAGCAGTTACCCCAGGGAGGGCATTCACGAGCAGTACTTC. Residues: CASSYPREGIHEQYF.

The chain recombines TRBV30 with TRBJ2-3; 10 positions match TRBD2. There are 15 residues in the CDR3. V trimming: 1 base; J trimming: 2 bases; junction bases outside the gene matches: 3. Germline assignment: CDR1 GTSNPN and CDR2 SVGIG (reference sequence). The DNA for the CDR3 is TGTGCCTGGAGTGCACTAGCGGGGCCCACAGATACGCAGTATTTT. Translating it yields CAWSALAGPTDTQYF. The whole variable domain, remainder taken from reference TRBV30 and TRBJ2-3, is SQTIHQWPATLVQPVGSPLSLECTVEGTSNPNLYWYRQAAGRGLQLLFYSVGIGQISSEVPQNLSASRPQDRQFILSSKKLLLSDSGFYLCAWSALAGPTDTQYFGPGTRLTVL.

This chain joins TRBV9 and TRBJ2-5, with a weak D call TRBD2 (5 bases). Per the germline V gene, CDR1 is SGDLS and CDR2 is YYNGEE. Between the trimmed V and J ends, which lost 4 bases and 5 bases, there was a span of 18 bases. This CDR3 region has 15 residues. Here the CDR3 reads CASSPRWESDETQYF. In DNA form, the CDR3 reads TGTGCCAGCAGCCCGCGATGGGAGAGTGACGAGACCCAGTACTTC.

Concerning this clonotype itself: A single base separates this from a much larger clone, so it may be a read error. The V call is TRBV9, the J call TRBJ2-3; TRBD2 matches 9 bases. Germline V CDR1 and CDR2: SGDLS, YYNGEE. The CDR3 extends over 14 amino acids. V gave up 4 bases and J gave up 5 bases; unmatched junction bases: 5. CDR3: CASSLRAGGDTQYF. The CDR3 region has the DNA TGTGCCAGCAGCTTACGAGCGGGAGGAGATACGCAGTATTTT.

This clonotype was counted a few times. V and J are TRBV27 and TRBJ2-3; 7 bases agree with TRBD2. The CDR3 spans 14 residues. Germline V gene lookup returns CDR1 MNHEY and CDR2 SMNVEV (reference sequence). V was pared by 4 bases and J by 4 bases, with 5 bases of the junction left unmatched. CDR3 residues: CASSSIAGSDTQYF. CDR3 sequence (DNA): TGTGCCAGCAGTTCGATAGCGGGCTCAGATACGCAGTATTTT.